Included here is one T cell receptor (beta chain) sequence, with context. The sample originates from a study of blood T cell repertoires in COVID-19. CDR1 and CDR2 from the germline V gene are SQVTM and ANQGSEA. The V end was cut by 2 bases, the J end by 1 base, with 4 bases between. There are 12 residues in the CDR3. In the original analysis: The authors estimated nucleated cell counts from reference gene primer amplification. Assay used: immunoSEQ multiplex PCR; TCRdb lists only in-frame clones, some missing. V and J calls and clone size are those listed in that table; D and trimming were worked out from the DNA. Seen here are 150,000 to 200,000 clones, approximately 86% observed once, and the top ten hold about 8.6%.

The clonotype was recovered from a man between 50 and 59 years old with active or convalescent COVID-19. The chain employs TRBV29-1 and TRBJ2-3, with D uncertain. The sequencing input was peripheral blood. The CDR3 reads CSVESGTDTQYF. CDR3 in DNA: TGCAGCGTTGAATCGGGCACAGATACGCAGTATTTT.